Sequencing of this TCR beta chain was carried out in a study of blood T cell repertoires in COVID-19. Whole-study context: Italy, Spain and the United States were the sources of the convalescent and acute COVID-19 samples.

J gave up 7 bases and V 8 bases, and 9 bases lay outside the gene matches. The CDR3 loop spans 13 amino acids. Germline loops: CDR1 SQVTM, CDR2 ANQGSEA. The assay was immunoSEQ multiplex PCR, and TCRdb's table has in-frame clones only and misses some. This sample has 150,000 to 170,000 clones; over 65% occur once, and the top ten carry roughly 1.5%. This chain joins TRBV29-1 and TRBJ2-2; TRBD1 aligns across 8 bases. The sample was peripheral blood. This sequence was found in a man older than 75 with acute or convalescent COVID-19. The CDR3 DNA sequence: TGCAGCATCTCGGACAGGGCCAACGGGGAGCTGTTTTTT. This translates into CSISDRANGELFF.